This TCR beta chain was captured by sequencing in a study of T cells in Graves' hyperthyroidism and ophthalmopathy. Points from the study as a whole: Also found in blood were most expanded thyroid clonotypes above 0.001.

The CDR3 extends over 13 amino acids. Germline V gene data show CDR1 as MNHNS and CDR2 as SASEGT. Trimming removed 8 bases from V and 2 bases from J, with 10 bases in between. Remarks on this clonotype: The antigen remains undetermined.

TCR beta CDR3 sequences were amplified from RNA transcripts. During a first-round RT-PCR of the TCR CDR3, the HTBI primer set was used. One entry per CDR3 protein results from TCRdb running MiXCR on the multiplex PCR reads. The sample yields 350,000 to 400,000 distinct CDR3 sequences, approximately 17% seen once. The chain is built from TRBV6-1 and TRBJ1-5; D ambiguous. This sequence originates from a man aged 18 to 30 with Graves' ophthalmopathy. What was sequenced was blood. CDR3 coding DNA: TGTGCCAGCTCCCAACGGGGCAATCAGCCCCAGCATTTT. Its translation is CASSQRGNQPQHF.